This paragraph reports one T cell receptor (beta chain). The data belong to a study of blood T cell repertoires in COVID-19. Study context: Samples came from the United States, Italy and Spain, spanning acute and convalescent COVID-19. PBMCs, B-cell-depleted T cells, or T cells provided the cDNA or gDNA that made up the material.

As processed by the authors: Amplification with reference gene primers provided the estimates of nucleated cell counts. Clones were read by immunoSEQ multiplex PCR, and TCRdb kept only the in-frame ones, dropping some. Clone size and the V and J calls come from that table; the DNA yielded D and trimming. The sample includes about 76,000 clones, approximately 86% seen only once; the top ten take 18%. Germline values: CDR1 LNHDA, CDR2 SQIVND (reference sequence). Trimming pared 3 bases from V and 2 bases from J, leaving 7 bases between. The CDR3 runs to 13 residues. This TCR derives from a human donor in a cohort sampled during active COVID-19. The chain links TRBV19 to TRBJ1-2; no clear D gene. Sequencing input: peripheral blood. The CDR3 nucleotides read TGTGCCAGTAGTATCACGGTAAACTATGGCTACACCTTC. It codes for CASSITVNYGYTF.